This is a list of T cell receptor beta chains from one sample in a study of T cells expressing NK-cell markers. TCRdb re-called the 5' RACE reads; every CDR3 protein appears as one record, without DNA. This repertoire includes about 550,000 distinct CDR3 sequences. The sequencing input was blood T cells: a sorted CD56 or NKG2C T cell subset, CD4+ or CD8+ T cells, or bulk PBMC T cells (not recorded which). The receptor set was obtained from a man aged 18-30 years in good health. Both conserved end residues are part of each CDR3.

TRBJ1-1 TRBV3-1 CASSQDIGGLPEAFF
TRBJ2-5 TRBV5-4 CASCKREGQETQYF
TRBJ2-2 TRBV7-8 CASSRGRGTGTGELFF
TRBJ2-1 TRBV12-3/TRBV12-4 CATFLQGASYNEQFF
TRBJ2-5 TRBV21-1 CASSKEGPETQYF
TRBJ2-2 TRBV20-1 CSARVSRGTGELFF
TRBJ2-3 TRBV12-3/TRBV12-4 CASSLAQALTDTQYF
TRBJ1-1 TRBV6-5 CASSYGTGALLTEAFF
TRBJ2-5 TRBV18 CASQGGETQYF
TRBJ2-1 TRBV11-2 CASSFNPRYNEQFF
TRBJ1-1 TRBV4-2 CASSPQGQGLTEAFF
TRBJ2-1 TRBV4-1 CASSQGELAGAEQFF
TRBJ2-5 TRBV12-3/TRBV12-4 CASSIAATRRETQYF
TRBJ2-5 TRBV6-5 CASSYSFSGGLKTQYF
TRBJ2-7 TRBV7-9 CASSFSGGRASYEQYF
TRBJ2-7 TRBV7-9 CASSLFEGRYEQYF
TRBJ1-2 TRBV6-5 CASSYSRLNWDYGYTF
TRBJ2-2 TRBV7-3 CASPGGGHTGELFF
TRBJ2-1 TRBV5-1 CASSSVISYNEQFF
TRBJ2-7 TRBV21-1 CASSKVGKEDFCSYEQYF
TRBJ2-3 TRBV6-1 CASRMGQLSRDTQYF